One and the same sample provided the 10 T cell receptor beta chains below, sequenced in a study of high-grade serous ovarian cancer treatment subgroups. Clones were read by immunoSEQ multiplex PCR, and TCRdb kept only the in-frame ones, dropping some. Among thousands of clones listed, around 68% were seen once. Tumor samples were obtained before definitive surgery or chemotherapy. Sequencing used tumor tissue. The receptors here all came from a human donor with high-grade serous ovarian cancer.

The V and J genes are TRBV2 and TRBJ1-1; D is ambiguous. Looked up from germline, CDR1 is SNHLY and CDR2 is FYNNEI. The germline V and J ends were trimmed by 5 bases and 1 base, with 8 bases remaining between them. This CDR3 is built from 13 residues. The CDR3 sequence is CASSIFENTEAFF. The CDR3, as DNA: TGTGCCAGCAGTATCTTCGAGAACACTGAAGCTTTCTTT.

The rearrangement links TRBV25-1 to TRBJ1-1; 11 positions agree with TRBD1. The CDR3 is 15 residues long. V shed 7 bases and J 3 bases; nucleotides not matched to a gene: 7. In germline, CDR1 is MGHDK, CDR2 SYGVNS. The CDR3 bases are TGTGCCAGCATACGGACAGGGGGCCTTTACACTGAAGCTTTCTTT. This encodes CASIRTGGLYTEAFF. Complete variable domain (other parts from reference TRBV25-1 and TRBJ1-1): EADIYQTPRYLVIGTGKKITLECSQTMGHDKMYWYQQDPGMELHLIHYSYGVNSTEKGDLSSESTVSRIRTEHFPLTLESARPSHTSQYLCASIRTGGLYTEAFFGQGTRLTVV.

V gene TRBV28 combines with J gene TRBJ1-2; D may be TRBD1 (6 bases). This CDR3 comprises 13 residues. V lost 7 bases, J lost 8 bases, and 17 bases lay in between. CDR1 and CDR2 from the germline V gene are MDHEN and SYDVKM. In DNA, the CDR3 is TGTGCCAGCAATTCGGGGGCGTCGGGAGGCTACACCTTC. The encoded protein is CASNSGASGGYTF.

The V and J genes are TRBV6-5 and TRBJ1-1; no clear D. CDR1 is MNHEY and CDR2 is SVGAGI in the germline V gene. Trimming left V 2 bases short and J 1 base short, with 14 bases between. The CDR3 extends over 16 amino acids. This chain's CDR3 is CASSYTIGRRNTEAFF. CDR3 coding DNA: TGTGCCAGCAGTTACACGATCGGGCGGCGGAACACTGAAGCTTTCTTT.

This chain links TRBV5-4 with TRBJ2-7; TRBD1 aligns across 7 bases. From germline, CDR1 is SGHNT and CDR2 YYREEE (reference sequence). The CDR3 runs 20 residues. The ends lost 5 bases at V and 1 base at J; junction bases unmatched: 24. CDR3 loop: CASRERNKTTGAGGSYEQYV. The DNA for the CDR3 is TGTGCCAGCAGAGAGAGAAACAAAACCACAGGGGCCGGTGGGTCCTACGAGCAGTACGTC.

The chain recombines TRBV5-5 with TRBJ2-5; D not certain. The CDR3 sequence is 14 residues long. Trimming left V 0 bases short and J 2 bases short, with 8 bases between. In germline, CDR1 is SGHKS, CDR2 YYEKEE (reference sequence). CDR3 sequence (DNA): TGTGCCAGCAGCTTGGGGCAGTTACAAGAGACCCAGTACTTC. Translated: CASSLGQLQETQYF.

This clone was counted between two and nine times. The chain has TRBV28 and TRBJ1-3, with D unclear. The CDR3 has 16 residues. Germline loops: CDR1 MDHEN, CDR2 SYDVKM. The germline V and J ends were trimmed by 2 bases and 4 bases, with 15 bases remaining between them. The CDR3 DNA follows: TGTGCCAGCAGTTTAAGTTCGATTATGAGAGGAAACACCATATATTTT. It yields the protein CASSLSSIMRGNTIYF.

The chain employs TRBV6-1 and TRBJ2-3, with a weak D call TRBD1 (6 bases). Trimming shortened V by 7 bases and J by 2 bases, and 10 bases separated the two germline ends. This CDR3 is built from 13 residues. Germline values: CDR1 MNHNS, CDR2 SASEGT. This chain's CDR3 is CASTSGVTDTQYF. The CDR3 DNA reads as TGTGCCAGCACGTCAGGGGTCACAGATACGCAGTATTTT.

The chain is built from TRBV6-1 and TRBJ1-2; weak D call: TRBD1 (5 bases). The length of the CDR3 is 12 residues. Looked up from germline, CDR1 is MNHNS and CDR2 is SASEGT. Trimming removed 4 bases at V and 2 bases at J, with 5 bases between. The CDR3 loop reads CASSGQNYGYTF. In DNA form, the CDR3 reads TGTGCCAGCAGTGGACAGAACTATGGCTACACCTTC.

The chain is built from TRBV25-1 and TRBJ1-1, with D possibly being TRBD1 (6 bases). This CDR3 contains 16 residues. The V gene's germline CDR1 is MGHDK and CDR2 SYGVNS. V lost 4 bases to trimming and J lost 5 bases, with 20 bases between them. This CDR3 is CASSGDPGRGGTEAFF. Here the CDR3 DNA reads TGTGCCAGCAGTGGAGACCCCGGCAGGGGAGGAACTGAAGCTTTCTTT. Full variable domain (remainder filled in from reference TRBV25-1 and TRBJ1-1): EADIYQTPRYLVIGTGKKITLECSQTMGHDKMYWYQQDPGMELHLIHYSYGVNSTEKGDLSSESTVSRIRTEHFPLTLESARPSHTSQYLCASSGDPGRGGTEAFFGQGTRLTVV.